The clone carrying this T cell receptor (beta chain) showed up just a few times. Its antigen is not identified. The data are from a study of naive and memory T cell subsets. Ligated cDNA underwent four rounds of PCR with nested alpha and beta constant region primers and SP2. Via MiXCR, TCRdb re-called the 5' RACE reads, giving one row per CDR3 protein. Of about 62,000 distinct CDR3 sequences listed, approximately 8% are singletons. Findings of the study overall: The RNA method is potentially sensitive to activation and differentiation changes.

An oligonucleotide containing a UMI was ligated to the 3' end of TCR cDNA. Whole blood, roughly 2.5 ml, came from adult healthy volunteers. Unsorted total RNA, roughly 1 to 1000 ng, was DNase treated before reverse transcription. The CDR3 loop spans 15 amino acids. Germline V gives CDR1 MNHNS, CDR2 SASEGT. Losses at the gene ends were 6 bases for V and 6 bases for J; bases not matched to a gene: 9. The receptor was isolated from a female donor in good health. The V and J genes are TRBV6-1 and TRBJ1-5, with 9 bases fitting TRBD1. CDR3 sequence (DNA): TGTGCCAGCAGCATTCACACAGGGGGCGGTCAGCCCCAGCATTTT. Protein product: CASSIHTGGGQPQHF.